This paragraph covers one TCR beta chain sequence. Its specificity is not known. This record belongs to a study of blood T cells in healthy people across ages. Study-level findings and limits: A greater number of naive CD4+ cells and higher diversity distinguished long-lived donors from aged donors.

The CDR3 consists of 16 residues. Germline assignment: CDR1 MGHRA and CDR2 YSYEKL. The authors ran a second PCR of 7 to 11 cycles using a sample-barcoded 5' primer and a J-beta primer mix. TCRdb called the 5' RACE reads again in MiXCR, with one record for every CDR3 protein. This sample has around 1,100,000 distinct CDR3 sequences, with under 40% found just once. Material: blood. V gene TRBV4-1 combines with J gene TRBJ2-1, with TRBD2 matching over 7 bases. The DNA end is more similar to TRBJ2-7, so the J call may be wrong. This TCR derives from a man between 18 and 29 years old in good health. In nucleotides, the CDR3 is TGCGCCAGCAGCGCAAGCGCTAGCGGAAACTACAATGAGCAGTACTTC. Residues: CASSASASGNYNEQYF.